Here is one TCR beta chain with its context. This sample was taken from a study of blood T cell repertoires in COVID-19. Study-level information: Acute-phase and convalescent COVID-19 samples originated in the United States, Italy and Spain. From T cells, B-cell-depleted T cells, or PBMCs came the material, which was cDNA or gDNA.

Sequencing was performed with immunoSEQ multiplex PCR; in TCRdb, only in-frame clones are kept and a portion is missing. Among 350,000 to 400,000 clones listed, about 90% were seen once. V gave up 3 bases and J gave up 10 bases; unmatched junction bases: 5. CDR3 length: 14 residues. Germline lookup yields CDR1 SGHAT and CDR2 FQNNGV. The TCR comes from a woman in her 30s who had recovered from COVID-19. The J gene is TRBJ2-1, the V gene TRBV11-2; 11 bases match TRBD2. Sequencing used PBMCs or T cells enriched from blood (not recorded which). The CDR3, as DNA: TGTGCCAGCAGCTTTTGGCTAGCGGGGGGAGAGCAGTTCTTC. The encoded protein is CASSFWLAGGEQFF.